The T cell receptor beta chain described here comes from a study of blood T cell repertoires in COVID-19. Self-reported history from a screening survey and questionnaire set each donor's cohort. Produced via immunoSEQ multiplex PCR; TCRdb's table is partial and in-frame only. The data show about 180,000 clones, about 82% seen once. This clone is a singleton in its sample. This clonotype was sampled from a woman aged 25 to 39 who had recovered from COVID-19. Sequencing input: PBMCs or T cells enriched from blood (not recorded which).

The CDR3 DNA is TGTGCCAGCAGCGCAGGGCTTGGAAACACCATATATTTT. Amino acid sequence: CASSAGLGNTIYF. The chain uses TRBV2 and TRBJ1-3; D may be TRBD1 (5 bases). CDR3 length: 13 amino acids. Looked up from germline, CDR1 is SNHLY and CDR2 is FYNNEI. V was clipped by 6 bases and J by 3 bases, with 9 bases between them.